This T cell receptor (beta chain) was profiled in a study of CD4 and CD8 cells across lung adenocarcinoma regions. The CDR3 sequence is 14 residues long. V lost 2 bases and J 4 bases, leaving 10 bases between the germline ends. CDR1 MNHEY and CDR2 SVGAGI come from the germline V gene. This clonotype is classed as medium-sized. Samples came from patients with localized non-small cell lung adenocarcinoma. TCRdb redid the calling of the PCR reads with MiXCR, one entry per CDR3 protein. The sample lists 23,000 or so distinct CDR3 sequences, more than 45% occurring once. The clonotype comes from a male donor with lung adenocarcinoma. The CD4 and CD8 labels of this study may be unreliable. The chain combines TRBV6-5 with TRBJ2-3; D uncertain. Material: CD8+ T cells from the center of a lung tumor. The CDR3 nucleotides read TGTGCCAGCAGTTACCATCCCCGTGCAGATACGCAGTATTTT. Its protein is CASSYHPRADTQYF.